This record concerns one T cell receptor (beta chain) sequence. Antigen unknown. Each donor had approximately 10 milliliters of peripheral blood drawn. Isolated per sample were at least 7 million PBMCs. Trimming at V came to 7 bases and at J to 2 bases, leaving 7 bases not matched to a gene. Germline CDR1 is MNHEY and CDR2 is SVGAGI. This CDR3 has 14 residues. Through a sample-barcoded 5' primer and a J-beta primer mix, a second PCR was run for roughly 7 to 11 cycles. Tags on each cDNA molecule came from a template-switch adaptor with 12 random nucleotides. TCRdb itself ran the 5' RACE reads through MiXCR, one entry per CDR3 protein. The top ten clones hold over 2% of a sample with under 2,000,000 distinct CDR3 sequences, less than 50% of them seen once. These data belong to a study of blood T cells in healthy people across ages. Study findings and constraints: PBMCs were not sorted, which prevented a conclusive comparison of naive versus antigen-experienced cells.

The sample comprised blood. This receptor was obtained from a woman between 40 and 55 years old in good health. The V gene is TRBV6-5, the J gene TRBJ2-5; 7 positions match TRBD2. The CDR3 region has the DNA TGTGCCAGCACCAAGCGGGGCAGGCAAGAGACCCAGTACTTC. Translation gives CASTKRGRQETQYF.